The entry below gives a single T cell receptor beta chain sequence along with its context. The antigen remains undetermined. Time point: cycle 4 day 1 (C4D1), after five to seven weeks of nivolumab. Following autologous stem cell transplantation, relapse occurred in every patient, and exposure to brentuximab vedotin varied. The record originates from a study of PD-1 blockade in classical Hodgkin lymphoma. The germline CDR1 and CDR2 sequences are MDHEN and SYDVKM. This CDR3 is built from 16 residues. J lost 2 bases, V lost 3 bases, and 8 bases had no gene match. Findings of the study overall: Possible causes of repertoire differences, disease activity or prior therapy, remain undefined.

Using immunoSEQ multiplex PCR, the repertoire was profiled, and TCRdb retains in-frame clones only, with some absent. The repertoire has tens of thousands of clones, roughly 92% of them found once; the top ten carry 8%. Sequencing used peripheral blood mononuclear cells (PBMCs), obtained before the fourth cycle of nivolumab. The source is a human donor with classical Hodgkin lymphoma. The chain has TRBV28 and TRBJ2-5, with 8 bases that match TRBD2. The chain's CDR3 is CASSFVAGLLQETQYF. The CDR3 coding sequence is TGTGCCAGCAGTTTCGTAGCGGGACTCCTACAAGAGACCCAGTACTTC.